This T cell receptor (beta chain) was observed in a study of beta chain features in type 1 diabetes. Overall study findings and caveats: Type 1 diabetes patients showed a moderate but significant shortening of TCRB CDR3s in all four CD4+ subsets. A greater similarity of naive, central memory and Treg TCRB repertoires was seen among patients than among healthy donors.

Germline CDR1 is SGHTA and CDR2 is FQGNSA. The CDR3 is 14 residues long. Trimming took 1 base from V and 3 from J, leaving 10 bases between them. To note about this clone: What it recognizes is unknown.

The sequenced template was cDNA made from the entire isolated RNA. TCRdb keeps only in-frame clones here, not all; method: immunoSEQ multiplex PCR. The table lists 350,000 to 450,000 clones, 11% to 15% of them singletons, with around 0.035% in the top ten. Sequenced: naive CD4+ T cells from blood. The gene calls are TRBV7-2 and TRBJ2-7; D is perhaps TRBD2 (5 bases). The receptor was isolated from a young man in good health. CDR3 sequence: CASSLDGAGYEQYV. Here the CDR3 DNA reads TGTGCCAGCAGCTTAGACGGTGCGGGCTACGAGCAGTACGTC.